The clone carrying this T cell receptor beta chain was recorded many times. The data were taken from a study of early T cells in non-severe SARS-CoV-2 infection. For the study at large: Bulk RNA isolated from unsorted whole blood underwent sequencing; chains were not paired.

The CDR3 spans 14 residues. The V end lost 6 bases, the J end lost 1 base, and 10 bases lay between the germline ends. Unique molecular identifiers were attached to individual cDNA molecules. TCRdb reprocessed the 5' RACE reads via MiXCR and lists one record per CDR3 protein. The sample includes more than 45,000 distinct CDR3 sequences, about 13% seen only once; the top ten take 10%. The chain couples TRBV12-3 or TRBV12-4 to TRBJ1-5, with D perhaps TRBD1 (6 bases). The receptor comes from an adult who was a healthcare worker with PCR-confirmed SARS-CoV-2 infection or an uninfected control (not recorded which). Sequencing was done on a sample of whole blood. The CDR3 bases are TGTGCCAGCAGCCAACAGGGCAGCAATCAGCCCCAGCATTTT. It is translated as CASSQQGSNQPQHF.